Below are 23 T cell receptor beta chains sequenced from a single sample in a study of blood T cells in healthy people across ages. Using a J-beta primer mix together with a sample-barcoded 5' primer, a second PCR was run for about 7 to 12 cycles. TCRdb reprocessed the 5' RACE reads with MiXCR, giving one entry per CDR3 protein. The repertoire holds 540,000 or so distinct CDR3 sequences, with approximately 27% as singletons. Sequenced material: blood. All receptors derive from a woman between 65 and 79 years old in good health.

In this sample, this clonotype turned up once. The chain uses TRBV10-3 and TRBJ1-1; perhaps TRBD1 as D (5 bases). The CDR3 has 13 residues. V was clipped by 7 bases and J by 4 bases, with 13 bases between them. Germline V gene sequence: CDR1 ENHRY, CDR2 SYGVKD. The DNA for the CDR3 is TGTGCCATCACGCCTGGGGGGGGCACTGAAGCTTTCTTT. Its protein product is CAITPGGGTEAFF.

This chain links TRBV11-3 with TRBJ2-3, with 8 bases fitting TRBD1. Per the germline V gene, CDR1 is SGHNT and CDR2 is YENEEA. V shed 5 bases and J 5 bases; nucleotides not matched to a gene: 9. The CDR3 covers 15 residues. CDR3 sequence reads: CASSTTGVRRDTQYF. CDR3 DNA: TGTGCCAGCAGCACGACAGGGGTGCGCCGAGATACGCAGTATTTT.

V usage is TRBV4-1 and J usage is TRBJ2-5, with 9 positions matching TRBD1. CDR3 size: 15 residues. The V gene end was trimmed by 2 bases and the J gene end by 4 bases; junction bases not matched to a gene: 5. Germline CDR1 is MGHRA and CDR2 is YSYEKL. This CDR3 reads CASSQPGTGRETQYF. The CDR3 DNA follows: TGCGCCAGCAGCCAACCCGGGACAGGGAGAGAGACCCAGTACTTC.

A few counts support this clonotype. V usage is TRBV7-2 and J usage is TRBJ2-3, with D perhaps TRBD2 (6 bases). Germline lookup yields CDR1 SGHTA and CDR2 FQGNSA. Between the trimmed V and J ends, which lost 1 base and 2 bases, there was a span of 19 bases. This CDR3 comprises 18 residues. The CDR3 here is CASSLVGGRGRTTDTQYF. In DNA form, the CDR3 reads TGTGCCAGCAGCTTAGTGGGCGGGCGGGGCCGTACCACAGATACGCAGTATTTT.

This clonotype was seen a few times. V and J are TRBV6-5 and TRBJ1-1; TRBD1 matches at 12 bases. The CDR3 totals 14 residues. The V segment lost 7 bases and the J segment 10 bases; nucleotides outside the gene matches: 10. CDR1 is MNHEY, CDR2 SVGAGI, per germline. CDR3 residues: CASNPGGTGGVAFF. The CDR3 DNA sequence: TGTGCCAGCAACCCCGGAGGGACAGGGGGCGTAGCTTTCTTT.

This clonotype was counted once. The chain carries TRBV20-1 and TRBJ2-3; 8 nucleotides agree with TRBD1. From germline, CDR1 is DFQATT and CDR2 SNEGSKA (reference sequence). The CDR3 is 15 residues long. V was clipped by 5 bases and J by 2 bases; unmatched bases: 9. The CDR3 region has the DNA TGCAGTGCTCTATTACTGACAGGGGACACAGATACGCAGTATTTT. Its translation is CSALLLTGDTDTQYF.

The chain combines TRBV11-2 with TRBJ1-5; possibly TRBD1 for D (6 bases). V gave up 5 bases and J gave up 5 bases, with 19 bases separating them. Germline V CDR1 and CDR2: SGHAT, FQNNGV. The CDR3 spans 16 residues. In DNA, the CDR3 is TGTGCCAGCAGCCAGGGTGGGTTAGGGGGGCATCAGCCCCAGCATTTT. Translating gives CASSQGGLGGHQPQHF.

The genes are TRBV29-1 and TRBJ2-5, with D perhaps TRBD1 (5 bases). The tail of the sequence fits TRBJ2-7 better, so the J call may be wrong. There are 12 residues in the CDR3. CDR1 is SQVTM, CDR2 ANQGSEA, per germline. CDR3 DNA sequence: TGCAGCGTAGCAGGGCCTTACTACGAGCAGTACTTC. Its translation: CSVAGPYYEQYF.

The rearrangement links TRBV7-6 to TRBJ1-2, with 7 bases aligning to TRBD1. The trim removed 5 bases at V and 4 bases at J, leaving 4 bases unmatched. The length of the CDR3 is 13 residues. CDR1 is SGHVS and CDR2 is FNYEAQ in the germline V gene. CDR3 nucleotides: TGTGCCAGCAGCCACCGGGACAGCTATGGCTACACCTTC. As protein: CASSHRDSYGYTF.

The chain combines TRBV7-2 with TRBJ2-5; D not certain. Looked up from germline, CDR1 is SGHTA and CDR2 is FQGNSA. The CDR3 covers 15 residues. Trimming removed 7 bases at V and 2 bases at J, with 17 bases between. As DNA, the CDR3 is TGTGCCAGCACCCTACAGTGGGGAAAACAAGAGACCCAGTACTTC. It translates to CASTLQWGKQETQYF.

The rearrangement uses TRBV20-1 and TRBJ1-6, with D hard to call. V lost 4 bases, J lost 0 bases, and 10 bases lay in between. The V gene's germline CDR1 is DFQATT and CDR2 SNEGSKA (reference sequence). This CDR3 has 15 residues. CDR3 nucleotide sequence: TGCAGTGCTACGGACGGGAGCTCCTATAATTCACCCCTCCACTTT. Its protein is CSATDGSSYNSPLHF.

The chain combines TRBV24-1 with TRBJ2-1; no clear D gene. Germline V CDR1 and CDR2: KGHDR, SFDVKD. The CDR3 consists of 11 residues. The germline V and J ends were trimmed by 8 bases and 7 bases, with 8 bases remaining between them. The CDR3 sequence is CATKVGNEQFF. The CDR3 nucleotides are TGTGCCACCAAGGTGGGGAATGAGCAGTTCTTC.

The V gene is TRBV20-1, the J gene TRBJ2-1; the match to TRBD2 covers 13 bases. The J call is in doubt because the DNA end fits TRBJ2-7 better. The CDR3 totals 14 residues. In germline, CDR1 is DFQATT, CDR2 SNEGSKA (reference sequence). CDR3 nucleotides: TGCAGTGCTCGGACTAGCGGGGGATTCTACGAGCAGTACTTC. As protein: CSARTSGGFYEQYF.

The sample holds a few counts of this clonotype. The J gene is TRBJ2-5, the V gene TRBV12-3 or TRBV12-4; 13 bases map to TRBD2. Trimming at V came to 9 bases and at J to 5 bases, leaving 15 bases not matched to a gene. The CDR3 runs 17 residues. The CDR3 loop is CASNPGTSGVLKETQYF. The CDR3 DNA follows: TGTGCCAGTAACCCCGGGACTAGCGGGGTCCTCAAGGAGACCCAGTACTTC.

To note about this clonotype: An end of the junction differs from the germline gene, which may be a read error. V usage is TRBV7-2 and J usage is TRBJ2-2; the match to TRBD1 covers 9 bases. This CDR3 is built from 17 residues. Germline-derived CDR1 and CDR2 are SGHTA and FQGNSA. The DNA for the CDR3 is TGTGCCAGCAGCTTACGAGTACAGGGGGCCAGCACCGGGGAGCTGATTTTT. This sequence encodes CASSLRVQGASTGELIF.

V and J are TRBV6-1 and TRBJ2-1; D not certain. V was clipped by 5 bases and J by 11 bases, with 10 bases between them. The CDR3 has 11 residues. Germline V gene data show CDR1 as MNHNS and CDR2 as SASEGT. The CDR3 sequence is CASSLDTKQFF. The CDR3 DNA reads TGTGCCAGCAGTCTCGACACCAAGCAGTTCTTC.

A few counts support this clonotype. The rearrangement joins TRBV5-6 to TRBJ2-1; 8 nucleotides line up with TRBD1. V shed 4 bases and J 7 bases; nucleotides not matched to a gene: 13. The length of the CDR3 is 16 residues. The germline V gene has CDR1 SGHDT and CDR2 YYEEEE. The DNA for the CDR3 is TGTGCCAGCAGCAACGACAGGGGAATGATAGTGAATGAGCAGTTCTTC. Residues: CASSNDRGMIVNEQFF.

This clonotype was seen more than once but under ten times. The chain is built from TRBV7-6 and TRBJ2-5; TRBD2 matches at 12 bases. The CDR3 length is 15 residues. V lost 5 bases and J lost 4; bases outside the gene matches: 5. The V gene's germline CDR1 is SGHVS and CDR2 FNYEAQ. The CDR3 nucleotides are TGTGCCAGCAGCCGCGCACTAGCGGGGGGAGAGACCCAGTACTTC. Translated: CASSRALAGGETQYF.

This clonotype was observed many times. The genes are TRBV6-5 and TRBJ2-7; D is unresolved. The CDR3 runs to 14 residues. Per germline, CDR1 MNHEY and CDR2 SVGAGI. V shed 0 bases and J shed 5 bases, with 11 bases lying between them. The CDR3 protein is CASSYSLSSHEQYF. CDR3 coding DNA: TGTGCCAGCAGTTACTCACTTTCCAGCCACGAGCAGTACTTC.

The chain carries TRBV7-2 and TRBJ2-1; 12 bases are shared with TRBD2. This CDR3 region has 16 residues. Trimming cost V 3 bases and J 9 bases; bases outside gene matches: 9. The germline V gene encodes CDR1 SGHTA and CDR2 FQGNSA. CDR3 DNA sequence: TGTGCCAGCAGCTTTACTAGCGGGGGGCGCTCTTTTGAGCAGTTCTTC. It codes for CASSFTSGGRSFEQFF.

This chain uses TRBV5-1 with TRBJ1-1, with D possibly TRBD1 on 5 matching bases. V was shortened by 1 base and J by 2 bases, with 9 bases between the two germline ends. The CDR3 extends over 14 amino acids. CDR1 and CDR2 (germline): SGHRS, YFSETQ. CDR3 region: CASSLYGQNTEAFF. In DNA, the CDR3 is TGCGCCAGCAGCTTGTACGGACAAAACACTGAAGCTTTCTTT. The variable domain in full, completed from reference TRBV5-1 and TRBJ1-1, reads KAGVTQTPRYLIKTRGQQVTLSCSPISGHRSVSWYQQTPGQGLQFLFEYFSETQRNKGNFPGRFSGRQFSNSRSEMNVSTLELGDSALYLCASSLYGQNTEAFFGQGTRLTVV.

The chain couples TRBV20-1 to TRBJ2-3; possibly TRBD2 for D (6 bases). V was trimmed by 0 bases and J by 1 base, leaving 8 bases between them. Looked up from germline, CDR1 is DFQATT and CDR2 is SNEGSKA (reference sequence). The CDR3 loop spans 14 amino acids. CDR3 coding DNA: TGCAGTGCTAGAGATTGGGGGGGCACAGATACGCAGTATTTT. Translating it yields CSARDWGGTDTQYF.

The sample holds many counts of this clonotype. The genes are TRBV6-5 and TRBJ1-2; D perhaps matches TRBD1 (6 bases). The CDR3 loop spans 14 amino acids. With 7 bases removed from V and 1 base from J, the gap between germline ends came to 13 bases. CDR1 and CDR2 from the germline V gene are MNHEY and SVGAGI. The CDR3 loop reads CASTGGGSNYGYTF. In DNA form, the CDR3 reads TGTGCCAGCACGGGGGGCGGCAGTAACTATGGCTACACCTTC.